The 27 T cell receptor beta chains below all came from one sample that was sequenced in a study of cytomegalovirus exposure and HLA in healthy donors. Primers for the PCR totalled 60 Vbeta and 13 Jbeta. Assay: immunoSEQ multiplex PCR; the TCRdb copy retains only in-frame clones and omits some. Of under 150,000 clones detected, approximately 84% appear once; the ten largest clones hold approximately 3%. Sequencing was performed on PBMCs. These receptor sequences come from a boy aged 2-9 years in good health and CMV-seronegative.

The V call is TRBV7-9, the J call TRBJ2-7; maybe TRBD1 (6 bases). The length of the CDR3 is 14 residues. The germline V gene encodes CDR1 SEHNR and CDR2 FQNEAQ (reference sequence). Trimming took off 4 bases at V and 6 bases at J, with 16 bases between the two ends. CDR3 in DNA: TGTGCCAGCAGCTCCACAACAGGGTTGGCCGAGCAGTACTTC. Translation gives CASSSTTGLAEQYF.

The rearrangement joins TRBV19 to TRBJ1-3; TRBD1 aligns across 7 bases. This CDR3 contains 16 residues. The J segment lost 0 bases and the V segment lost 2 bases, leaving 4 bases of the junction unmatched. Germline V lookup: CDR1 LNHDA, CDR2 SQIVND (reference sequence). The CDR3 nucleotides are TGTGCCAGTAGTATAACGGACAGGTACTCTGGAAACACCATATATTTT. Translating gives CASSITDRYSGNTIYF.

Of note for this clone: The junction shows a germline mismatch at one end, possibly a read error. The rearrangement joins TRBV7-9 to TRBJ1-5; 7 nucleotides agree with TRBD1. This CDR3 comprises 16 residues. The germline CDR1 and CDR2 sequences are SEHNR and FQNEAQ (reference sequence). This CDR3 is CSSSPPGQTSNQPQHF. CDR3 nucleotide sequence: TGTTCCAGCAGCCCGCCGGGACAGACTAGCAATCAGCCCCAGCATTTT.

This chain joins TRBV30 and TRBJ1-6, with D possibly TRBD1 on 5 matching bases. Germline V CDR1 and CDR2: GTSNPN, SVGIG (reference sequence). With 3 bases removed from V and 14 bases from J, the gap between germline ends came to 11 bases. CDR3 length: 11 residues. CDR3 DNA: TGTGCCTGGAGGGGGCTGGGGTCCCTCCACTTT. Its translation is CAWRGLGSLHF.

The chain couples TRBV6-6 to TRBJ1-1, with 7 nucleotides matching TRBD1. CDR1 is MNHNY and CDR2 is SVGAGI in the germline V gene (reference sequence). The CDR3 is 13 amino acids. After removal of 4 bases from V and 7 bases from J, the junction contained 6 bases not matched to a gene. CDR3 sequence reads: CASSSGTAREAFF. Here the CDR3 DNA reads TGTGCCAGCAGTTCCGGGACAGCCCGTGAAGCTTTCTTT.

This chain connects TRBV5-6 to TRBJ2-4; D ambiguous. V shed 1 base and J shed 0 bases, with 11 bases lying between them. The germline V gene encodes CDR1 SGHDT and CDR2 YYEEEE. The CDR3 covers 16 residues. This CDR3 reads CASSLWAEIAKNIQYF. DNA of the CDR3: TGTGCCAGCAGCTTGTGGGCAGAGATAGCCAAAAACATTCAGTACTTC. Combining the CDR3 with reference TRBV5-6 and TRBJ2-4 gives the whole variable domain DAGVTQSPTHLIKTRGQQVTLRCSPKSGHDTVSWYQQALGQGPQFIFQYYEEEERQRGNFPDRFSGHQFPNYSSELNVNALLLGDSALYLCASSLWAEIAKNIQYFGAGTRLSVL.

This clone was seen once. The V call is TRBV5-1, the J call TRBJ1-1; D gene uncertain. CDR3 length: 15 residues. V was trimmed by 4 bases and J by 3 bases, leaving 16 bases between them. CDR1 and CDR2 from the germline V gene are SGHRS and YFSETQ. This CDR3 reads CASSLTPAEDTEAFF. DNA for the CDR3: TGCGCCAGCAGCCTAACCCCGGCGGAGGACACTGAAGCTTTCTTT.

Only one count was recorded for this clone. The chain combines TRBV5-6 with TRBJ1-3; D gene ambiguous. The CDR3 loop spans 15 amino acids. V was cut by 2 bases and J by 0 bases, with 9 bases left in between. CDR1 is SGHDT and CDR2 is YYEEEE in the germline V gene. The CDR3 region has the DNA TGTGCCAGCAGCTTATCAGGCTTCTCTGGAAACACCATATATTTT. Translation: CASSLSGFSGNTIYF.

The V gene is TRBV13, the J gene TRBJ1-1; possible D gene TRBD1, 6 bases. V was trimmed by 4 bases and J by 7 bases, leaving 19 bases between them. This CDR3 spans 15 amino acids. Germline V CDR1 and CDR2: PRHDT, FYEKMQ (reference sequence). CDR3 coding DNA: TGTGCCAGCAGCTCGAGGACAGCCTCTTCAGTTGAAGCTTTCTTT. This translates into CASSSRTASSVEAFF.

This chain links TRBV12-5 with TRBJ1-2, with TRBD1 matching 8 bases. This CDR3 comprises 13 residues. V lost 3 bases, J lost 6 bases, and 3 bases stayed unmatched. Germline V lookup: CDR1 LGHNT, CDR2 FRNRAP. The CDR3 region is CASGFGQGNGYTF. The CDR3 DNA is TGTGCTAGTGGTTTCGGACAGGGTAATGGCTACACCTTC.

The rearrangement uses TRBV7-3 and TRBJ2-1; 7 bases align to TRBD2. CDR1 and CDR2 (germline): SGHTA, FQGTGA. The CDR3 has 16 amino acids. With V trimmed by 1 base and J by 0 bases, 3 bases remained unmatched. As DNA, the CDR3 is TGTGCCAGCAGCTTAATTGGCGGGAGCTCCTACAATGAGCAGTTCTTC. Residues: CASSLIGGSSYNEQFF.

This chain connects TRBV6-5 to TRBJ2-6; unclear D gene. CDR3 length: 15 amino acids. The V gene lost 2 bases and the J gene lost 1 base, with 6 bases spanning the gap. Germline V gene lookup returns CDR1 MNHEY and CDR2 SVGAGI. The CDR3 coding sequence is TGTGCCAGCAGTTACCCCCCTTCTGGGGCCAACGTCCTGACTTTC. This encodes CASSYPPSGANVLTF.

The rearrangement links TRBV27 to TRBJ2-3; 9 nucleotides line up with TRBD2. The CDR3 length is 15 residues. J gave up 2 bases and V 5 bases, and 5 bases lay outside the gene matches. Germline V gives CDR1 MNHEY, CDR2 SMNVEV (reference sequence). The chain's CDR3 is CASSPTSGFTDTQYF. The CDR3 DNA reads as TGTGCCAGCAGTCCGACTAGCGGCTTCACAGATACGCAGTATTTT.

The rearrangement joins TRBV27 to TRBJ1-5; 8 bases are shared with TRBD1. The CDR3 totals 17 residues. V shed 2 bases, J shed 4 bases, and the junction held 10 bases outside the gene matches. Germline V gene data show CDR1 as MNHEY and CDR2 as SMNVEV (reference sequence). CDR3 nucleotide sequence: TGTGCCAGCAGTTTAACAGGGGGAGCGGCGGGAAATCAGCCCCAGCATTTT. It encodes CASSLTGGAAGNQPQHF.

The count of this clone is one. The chain links TRBV30 to TRBJ2-6; tentative D call: TRBD1 (6 bases). CDR1 and CDR2 (germline): GTSNPN, SVGIG (reference sequence). V dropped 3 bases and J dropped 0 bases, with 9 bases sitting between them. CDR3 length equals 15 residues. The CDR3, as DNA: TGTGCCTGGAGCGAAGGGGGCTCTGGGGCCAACGTCCTGACTTTC. Amino acid sequence: CAWSEGGSGANVLTF.

The chain recombines TRBV10-3 with TRBJ1-1; unclear D gene. Germline V gene sequence: CDR1 ENHRY, CDR2 SYGVKD. The V and J ends lost 3 bases and 1 base respectively, with 6 bases between them. The CDR3 sequence is 13 residues long. CDR3 in DNA: TGTGCCATCAGTGAACGACAGAACACTGAAGCTTTCTTT. Translated: CAISERQNTEAFF.

This chain joins TRBV11-3 and TRBJ2-5; possibly TRBD1 for D (6 bases). Trimming took off 2 bases at V and 3 bases at J, with 7 bases between the two ends. This CDR3 is 13 amino acids long. Germline lookup yields CDR1 SGHNT and CDR2 YENEEA. In DNA, the CDR3 is TGTGCCAGCAGCTTATACAGGGAAGAGACCCAGTACTTC. Its protein product is CASSLYREETQYF.

The chain employs TRBV6-1 and TRBJ1-2; D is unresolved. Germline CDR1 reads MNHNS; CDR2 reads SASEGT. This CDR3 spans 13 amino acids. Trimming stripped 5 bases from V and 6 bases from J, with 13 bases between. CDR3 sequence: CASSSTEGDGYTF. DNA of the CDR3: TGTGCCAGCAGTTCGACGGAAGGAGATGGCTACACCTTC.

The gene calls are TRBV5-1 and TRBJ2-1, with D perhaps matching TRBD2 (6 bases). The CDR3 has 17 residues. Germline V gene data show CDR1 as SGHRS and CDR2 as YFSETQ. The germline V and J ends were trimmed by 1 base and 0 bases, with 14 bases remaining between them. DNA for the CDR3: TGCGCCAGCAGCTTGTGGGCGGGACGGAGCTCCTACAATGAGCAGTTCTTC. As protein: CASSLWAGRSSYNEQFF.

The gene calls are TRBV4-1 and TRBJ2-1; D remains ambiguous. Germline CDR1 and CDR2: MGHRA and YSYEKL. V lost 4 bases and J lost 4, with 14 bases in between. The CDR3 totals 15 residues. CDR3 protein: CASSRYLGTYNEQFF. In DNA form, the CDR3 reads TGCGCCAGCAGCCGATACCTAGGAACTTACAATGAGCAGTTCTTC.

The chain has TRBV2 and TRBJ2-5, with unresolved D. The V gene lost 4 bases and the J gene lost 2 bases, with 2 bases spanning the gap. CDR3 size: 11 residues. CDR1 and CDR2 from the germline V gene are SNHLY and FYNNEI. Written as DNA, the CDR3 is TGTGCCAGCAGTGCACAAGAGACCCAGTACTTC. Its protein is CASSAQETQYF.

V gene TRBV28 combines with J gene TRBJ2-7, with unresolved D. V was shortened by 7 bases and J by 0 bases, with 13 bases between the two germline ends. Per the germline V gene, CDR1 is MDHEN and CDR2 is SYDVKM. This CDR3 comprises 14 residues. For the CDR3, the DNA is TGTGCCAGCATGACCCTAGTACTCTCCTACGAGCAGTACGTC. The encoded protein is CASMTLVLSYEQYV.

The chain couples TRBV19 to TRBJ1-6; 9 positions agree with TRBD1. The CDR3 consists of 15 residues. The germline gives CDR1 LNHDA, CDR2 SQIVND (reference sequence). The trim removed 6 bases at V and 8 bases at J, leaving 8 bases unmatched. Written as DNA, the CDR3 is TGTGCCAGTAGCCCTACAGGGGGCCCTTATTCACCCCTCCACTTT. Its translation is CASSPTGGPYSPLHF.

CDR3 nucleotide sequence: TGTGCCAGTAGTCCGATTACCGGGACTAGCGGGAGGAGCTACAATGAGCAGTTCTTC. It specifies CASSPITGTSGRSYNEQFF. The rearrangement links TRBV19 to TRBJ2-1; 15 nucleotides line up with TRBD2. J was trimmed by 3 bases and V by 5 bases; bases with no gene match: 11. CDR3 length equals 19 residues. Germline V gives CDR1 LNHDA, CDR2 SQIVND (reference sequence).

This chain uses TRBV2 with TRBJ2-1; 8 nucleotides align to TRBD2. This CDR3 has 15 residues. Losses at the gene ends were 6 bases for V and 14 bases for J; bases not matched to a gene: 18. From germline, CDR1 is SNHLY and CDR2 FYNNEI. DNA of the CDR3: TGTGCCAGCAGCCCTTCTGGGGGACTAGTTTTTAGTAAGTTCTTC. Translating it yields CASSPSGGLVFSKFF. The entire variable domain, with the rest obtained from reference TRBV2 and TRBJ2-1, is as follows: EPEVTQTPSHQVTQMGQEVILRCVPISNHLYFYWYRQILGQKVEFLVSFYNNEISEKSEIFDDQFSVERPDGSNFTLKIRSTKLEDSAMYFCASSPSGGLVFSKFFGPGTRLTVL.

This chain uses TRBV4-2 with TRBJ2-5, with 10 positions matching TRBD2. V gave up 0 bases and J gave up 2 bases; unmatched junction bases: 6. The germline V gene encodes CDR1 LGHNA and CDR2 YNFKEQ. The CDR3 totals 17 residues. CDR3 sequence: CASSQDRAGGQQETQYF. DNA for the CDR3: TGTGCCAGCAGCCAAGATCGAGCGGGGGGGCAACAAGAGACCCAGTACTTC.

V gene TRBV4-3 combines with J gene TRBJ1-2; D is ambiguous. Trimming removed 0 bases at V and 8 bases at J, with 7 bases between. The CDR3 extends over 12 amino acids. The germline V gene has CDR1 LGHNA and CDR2 YSLEER. The CDR3 loop reads CASSQDLEGYTF. The CDR3 region has the DNA TGCGCCAGCAGCCAAGATCTAGAGGGCTACACCTTC.